The 11 T cell receptor beta chains given below trace back to one sample, sequenced in a study of T cell responses to AZD1222 COVID-19 vaccine. Assay used: immunoSEQ multiplex PCR; TCRdb lists only in-frame clones, some missing. The sample records roughly 100,000 clones, 93% being singletons. The specimen comprised peripheral blood, sampled on day 0 of AZD1222 vaccination. The source of these receptors is an adult in good health.

The chain carries TRBV10-3 and TRBJ1-4, with a tentative D call TRBD1 (6 bases). Germline V lookup: CDR1 ENHRY, CDR2 SYGVKD. The CDR3 extends over 17 amino acids. V was shortened by 0 bases and J by 2 bases, with 13 bases between the two germline ends. CDR3 sequence reads: CAISESRGGSTNEKLFF. The CDR3 DNA reads TGTGCCATCAGTGAGTCGAGGGGGGGCTCGACTAATGAAAAACTGTTTTTT.

The CDR3 coding sequence is TGTGCCAGCAGTTTAAGGGAGGGGACTGAAGCTTTCTTT. Translating gives CASSLREGTEAFF. The chain joins TRBV12-3 or TRBV12-4 to TRBJ1-1, with a weak D call TRBD1 (5 bases). Trimming removed 2 bases at V and 5 bases at J, with 9 bases between. The CDR3 has 13 residues.

This rearrangement joins TRBV3-1 (or the pseudogene TRBV3-2) to TRBJ2-7; D is possibly TRBD1 (5 bases). CDR1 and CDR2 (germline): LGHDT, YNNKEL (reference sequence). The CDR3 length is 15 residues. The ends were cut back, 1 base at V and 5 bases at J, with 15 bases in the middle. CDR3 region: CASSQGDSSYDEQYF. CDR3 bases: TGTGCCAGCAGCCAAGGAGACAGCAGTTACGACGAGCAGTACTTC.

The chain carries TRBV29-1 and TRBJ1-2; no definite D call. V lost 5 bases, J lost 4 bases, and 11 bases lay in between. Looked up from germline, CDR1 is SQVTM and CDR2 is ANQGSEA. This CDR3 has 12 residues. The CDR3 here is CSVFAEVYGYTF. The CDR3 DNA follows: TGCAGCGTTTTTGCGGAAGTCTATGGCTACACCTTC.

The chain joins TRBV2 to TRBJ2-5; D might be TRBD1 or TRBD2, each matching 5 bases. The CDR3 runs 16 residues. Between the trimmed V and J ends, which lost 6 bases and 3 bases, there was a span of 20 bases. Per germline, CDR1 SNHLY and CDR2 FYNNEI. The CDR3 region has the DNA TGTGCCAGCAGCCAGAAGGGGCTAAGCGGAGAAGAGACCCAGTACTTC. Translating it yields CASSQKGLSGEETQYF.

J is TRBJ2-7 and V is TRBV10-2; D not certain. Germline lookup yields CDR1 WSHSY and CDR2 SAAADI. The V end was cut by 2 bases, the J end by 0 bases, with 5 bases between. The CDR3 covers 13 residues. Here the CDR3 reads CASSETGSYEQYF. The CDR3 bases are TGCGCCAGCAGTGAGACGGGCTCCTACGAGCAGTACTTC.

V gene TRBV3-1 (or the pseudogene TRBV3-2) combines with J gene TRBJ2-7; 10 bases agree with TRBD1. The CDR3 totals 17 residues. Germline CDR1 LGHDT, CDR2 YNNKEL (reference sequence). The V and J ends lost 0 bases and 2 bases, in that order; junction bases with no gene match: 7. The CDR3 loop reads CASSQDWGQGRTYEQYF. CDR3 coding DNA: TGTGCCAGCAGCCAAGATTGGGGACAGGGGAGAACCTACGAGCAGTACTTC.

The genes are TRBV2 and TRBJ2-1; 7 bases are shared with TRBD2. This CDR3 contains 16 residues. From germline, CDR1 is SNHLY and CDR2 FYNNEI. The V gene end was trimmed by 2 bases and the J gene end by 2 bases; junction bases not matched to a gene: 6. For the CDR3, the DNA is TGTGCCAGCAGTGAATCGGGACTATGGGCCTACAATGAGCAGTTCTTC. Amino acids: CASSESGLWAYNEQFF.

DNA of the CDR3: TGCGCCAGCTTTCTAGCGGATTACAATGAGCAGTTCTTC. Translated, it gives CASFLADYNEQFF. V usage is TRBV10-1 and J usage is TRBJ2-1; TRBD2 aligns across 7 bases. V dropped 8 bases and J dropped 4; count of bases not matched to a gene: 5. Germline V gene lookup returns CDR1 WNHNN and CDR2 SYGVQD (reference sequence). This CDR3 contains 13 residues.

This sequence joins TRBV18 and TRBJ2-7, with 11 bases matching TRBD2. Germline V gives CDR1 KGHSH, CDR2 LQKENI. The CDR3 runs 13 residues. J was trimmed by 3 bases and V by 6 bases; bases with no gene match: 1. The CDR3 loop is CASSGTSGYEQYF. The CDR3, as DNA: TGTGCCAGCTCCGGGACTAGCGGCTACGAGCAGTACTTC.

In DNA form, the CDR3 reads TGTGCCAGCAGTTTAGGGTCGGGTTTCTATGGCTACACCTTC. This codes for CASSLGSGFYGYTF. This chain links TRBV28 with TRBJ1-2; D gene ambiguous. The V gene's germline CDR1 is MDHEN and CDR2 SYDVKM. The CDR3 loop spans 14 amino acids. The V end lost 2 bases, the J end lost 4 bases, and 11 bases lay between the germline ends.